The 31 T cell receptor beta chains reported below all come from one sample, sequenced in a study of T cells in narcolepsy. The assay was immunoSEQ multiplex PCR, and TCRdb's table has in-frame clones only and misses some. The data show approximately 32,000 clones, roughly nine tenths seen once. Sequencing was performed on CD45RA- memory CD4+ T cells from PBMCs. Source of these receptors: a human donor with narcolepsy.

The gene calls are TRBV7-3 and TRBJ2-1, with a weak D call TRBD2 (6 bases). The CDR3 is made up of 14 amino acids. CDR1 is SGHTA and CDR2 is FQGTGA in the germline V gene. The ends were cut back, 4 bases at V and 9 bases at J, with 16 bases in the middle. Here the CDR3 DNA reads TGTGCCAGCAGCTCGATGACTAGTTCGAGTGAGCAGTTCTTC. It translates to CASSSMTSSSEQFF.

The CDR3 reads CASSMPGRETQYF. CDR3 nucleotides: TGTGCCAGTAGTATGCCGGGGCGGGAGACCCAGTACTTC. V gene TRBV19 combines with J gene TRBJ2-5; D possibly matches TRBD1 or TRBD2 (5 bases each). V dropped 3 bases and J dropped 5 bases, with 10 bases sitting between them. The CDR3 consists of 13 residues. From germline, CDR1 is LNHDA and CDR2 SQIVND (reference sequence).

The chain combines TRBV11-2 with TRBJ2-5, with 7 bases that match TRBD2. There are 16 residues in the CDR3. Germline-derived CDR1 and CDR2 are SGHAT and FQNNGV. V lost 4 bases and J lost 2; bases outside the gene matches: 10. CDR3 in DNA: TGTGCCAGCAGCTCCGGACTAGTCCAGGTACAAGAGACCCAGTACTTC. It translates to CASSSGLVQVQETQYF.

This clone showed up just once. This chain joins TRBV6-1 and TRBJ2-1; tentatively, D is TRBD1 or TRBD2 (5 bases each). There are 14 residues in the CDR3. Between the trimmed V and J ends, which lost 7 bases and 2 bases, there was a span of 12 bases. Germline values: CDR1 MNHNS, CDR2 SASEGT. CDR3 nucleotide sequence: TGTGCCAGCAAAGGGGACCAACCCTACAATGAGCAGTTCTTC. Translating gives CASKGDQPYNEQFF.

The rearrangement joins TRBV7-9 to TRBJ2-3, with D hard to call. V lost 2 bases, J lost 10 bases, and 7 bases lay in between. Germline CDR1 SEHNR, CDR2 FQNEAQ (reference sequence). CDR3 size: 11 residues. CDR3 in DNA: TGTGCCAGCAGCTTACAAGAGGCGCAGTATTTT. This translates into CASSLQEAQYF. The whole variable domain, remainder taken from reference TRBV7-9 and TRBJ2-3, is DTGVSQNPRHKITKRGQNVTFRCDPISEHNRLYWYRQTLGQGPEFLTYFQNEAQLEKSRLLSDRFSAERPKGSFSTLEIQRTEQGDSAMYLCASSLQEAQYFGPGTRLTVL.

This clone was recorded a few times. The chain combines TRBV7-3 with TRBJ2-1; possible D gene TRBD1, 6 bases. The germline V gene encodes CDR1 SGHTA and CDR2 FQGTGA. Deletions cut 5 bases from V and 3 bases from J, with 14 bases between. The CDR3 totals 15 residues. The CDR3 nucleotides are TGTGCCAGCAGCCAGGGACAACAGAACTACAATGAGCAGTTCTTC. Encoded protein: CASSQGQQNYNEQFF.

The table lists this clone with a count of one. One end of the junction varies from germline; a read error may be responsible. The chain carries TRBV5-1 and TRBJ2-5; perhaps TRBD2 as D (5 bases). This CDR3 is built from 12 residues. Germline loops: CDR1 SGHRS, CDR2 YFSETQ. The CDR3 DNA reads as TGCGCCAGCAGCAAGGACTCCCTAACCCGGTACTTC. Protein product: CASSKDSLTRYF.

This chain links TRBV28 with TRBJ2-3; D is unclear. This CDR3 has 13 residues. Trimming left V 4 bases short and J 0 bases short, with 5 bases between. Germline CDR1 reads MDHEN; CDR2 reads SYDVKM. For the CDR3, the DNA is TGTGCCAGCAGTTCCTCCAGCACAGATACGCAGTATTTT. Its translation: CASSSSSTDTQYF.

In its sample, this clone was seen once. The gene calls are TRBV6-1 and TRBJ2-1; 9 nucleotides line up with TRBD1. With 8 bases clipped from V and 6 bases from J, the junction kept 8 bases outside the gene matches. The CDR3 loop spans 14 amino acids. Germline V lookup: CDR1 MNHNS, CDR2 SASEGT. CDR3 in amino acids: CASLPTGGVNEQFF. CDR3 sequence (DNA): TGTGCCAGCCTCCCGACAGGGGGGGTCAATGAGCAGTTCTTC.

The chain is built from TRBV9 and TRBJ2-5, with D possibly matching TRBD2 (7 bases). The CDR3 is made up of 16 amino acids. Trimming removed 0 bases at V and 3 bases at J, with 15 bases between. Germline CDR1 and CDR2: SGDLS and YYNGEE. The CDR3 coding sequence is TGTGCCAGCAGCGTAGCCGGGGGGCTTAAAAAAGAGACCCAGTACTTC. This sequence encodes CASSVAGGLKKETQYF.

The DNA of the CDR3 is TGTGCCAGCTCACCCCCGGGACTAGCCAAACCCAATGAGCAGTTCTTC. Amino acid sequence: CASSPPGLAKPNEQFF. The V gene is TRBV18, the J gene TRBJ2-1; 9 bases fit TRBD2. The length of the CDR3 is 16 residues. Germline V lookup: CDR1 KGHSH, CDR2 LQKENI. With 3 bases clipped from V and 6 bases from J, the junction kept 9 bases outside the gene matches.

The gene calls are TRBV28 and TRBJ2-5, with D tentatively TRBD2 (6 bases). This CDR3 spans 12 amino acids. The germline V gene encodes CDR1 MDHEN and CDR2 SYDVKM. The ends were cut back, 10 bases at V and 5 bases at J, with 14 bases in the middle. CDR3 in DNA: TGTGCCACCGGCGGGGTCCGGGAGACCCAGTACTTC. Translation: CATGGVRETQYF.

The J gene is TRBJ1-4, the V gene TRBV15; D might be TRBD1 (5 bases). Between the trimmed V and J ends, which lost 0 bases and 8 bases, there was a span of 13 bases. In germline, CDR1 is LNHNV, CDR2 YYDKDF (reference sequence). This CDR3 region has 15 residues. CDR3 sequence: CATSRDLPRDEKLFF. CDR3 bases: TGTGCCACCAGCAGAGATCTGCCCAGGGACGAAAAACTGTTTTTT.

The chain joins TRBV7-2 to TRBJ1-5; TRBD1 agrees at 8 bases. CDR3 size: 15 residues. Per the germline V gene, CDR1 is SGHTA and CDR2 is FQGNSA. The junction had 5 bases not matched to a gene; V was cut back by 5 bases and J by 2 bases. The CDR3 protein is CASSRQGWGNQPQHF. CDR3 DNA sequence: TGTGCCAGCAGCCGACAGGGGTGGGGCAATCAGCCCCAGCATTTT.

V and J are TRBV11-2 and TRBJ2-7; 10 bases fit TRBD2. This CDR3 is 18 amino acids long. In germline, CDR1 is SGHAT, CDR2 FQNNGV. Trimming cost V 6 bases and J 3 bases; bases outside gene matches: 17. CDR3 in amino acids: CASSLVGSGRRKNYEQYF. For the CDR3, the DNA is TGTGCCAGCAGTCTCGTAGGTAGCGGGAGGCGGAAGAACTACGAGCAGTACTTC.

The rearrangement links TRBV30 to TRBJ2-3, with TRBD2 as a possible D gene (6 bases). V was trimmed by 0 bases and J by 5 bases, leaving 15 bases between them. Germline V lookup: CDR1 GTSNPN, CDR2 SVGIG (reference sequence). The CDR3 runs 15 residues. CDR3 sequence: CAWSVRPGVEDTQYF. CDR3 bases: TGTGCCTGGAGTGTACGTCCGGGAGTGGAAGATACGCAGTATTTT. The full variable domain, with the rest looked up from reference TRBV30 and TRBJ2-3, is SQTIHQWPATLVQPVGSPLSLECTVEGTSNPNLYWYRQAAGRGLQLLFYSVGIGQISSEVPQNLSASRPQDRQFILSSKKLLLSDSGFYLCAWSVRPGVEDTQYFGPGTRLTVL.

This sequence joins TRBV6-6 and TRBJ2-2; 10 nucleotides agree with TRBD2. The germline gives CDR1 MNHNY, CDR2 SVGAGI (reference sequence). The CDR3 covers 15 residues. V trimming: 7 bases; J trimming: 5 bases; junction bases outside the gene matches: 7. Written as DNA, the CDR3 is TGTGCCAGCAAAAGCGGGAGGGCCGGAACCGGGGAGCTGTTTTTT. Translated, it gives CASKSGRAGTGELFF.

The chain couples TRBV18 to TRBJ1-4, with D perhaps matching TRBD1 (5 bases). V lost 5 bases and J lost 6, with 13 bases in between. The germline V gene encodes CDR1 KGHSH and CDR2 LQKENI. The length of the CDR3 is 14 residues. The CDR3 DNA reads TGTGCCAGCTCAAAACAGGTCTCTGATGAAAAACTGTTTTTT. Protein sequence: CASSKQVSDEKLFF.

In this sample, this clone turned up once. This chain uses TRBV7-5 with TRBJ1-4; TRBD1, as called in the table, went unchecked against the DNA. TRBV7-5 constitutes a pseudogene. The CDR3 spans 21 residues. Written as DNA, the CDR3 is TGTGCCAGAAGCTTAGTTGAGGTGCCGGGACAGGGGCCGGGGGGTAATGAAAAACTGTTTTTT. This gives the protein CARSLVEVPGQGPGGNEKLFF.

The CDR3 bases are TGCGCCAGCAGCTTGGGACAGGGCGTTTGGGCTTTCTTT. This gives the protein CASSLGQGVWAFF. The rearrangement uses TRBV5-1 and TRBJ1-1, with TRBD1 matching over 7 bases. The CDR3 consists of 13 residues. Germline V gene lookup returns CDR1 SGHRS and CDR2 YFSETQ. V dropped 0 bases and J dropped 11; count of bases not matched to a gene: 7.

This chain links TRBV11-2 with TRBJ2-5; 11 bases match TRBD2. Germline values: CDR1 SGHAT, CDR2 FQNNGV. The CDR3 loop spans 15 amino acids. The V and J ends lost 3 bases and 5 bases, in that order; junction bases with no gene match: 5. For the CDR3, the DNA is TGTGCCAGCAGCTTCGCTAGCGGGGGGACGGAGACCCAGTACTTC. Protein product: CASSFASGGTETQYF. The full variable domain, its missing parts supplied by reference TRBV11-2 and TRBJ2-5, is EAGVAQSPRYKIIEKRQSVAFWCNPISGHATLYWYQQILGQGPKLLIQFQNNGVVDDSQLPKDRFSAERLKGVDSTLKIQPAKLEDSAVYLCASSFASGGTETQYFGPGTRLLVL.

The table lists this clone with a count of one. The chain joins TRBV9 to TRBJ1-4; D gene unclear. V gave up 0 bases and J gave up 4 bases, with 10 bases separating them. Germline loops: CDR1 SGDLS, CDR2 YYNGEE. CDR3 length: 15 amino acids. In DNA form, the CDR3 reads TGTGCCAGCAGCGTAGCGACCGGATATAATGAAAAACTGTTTTTT. As protein: CASSVATGYNEKLFF.

The chain couples TRBV7-3 to TRBJ1-2; D remains ambiguous. The germline CDR1 and CDR2 sequences are SGHTA and FQGTGA. Trimming stripped 1 base from V and 8 bases from J, with 20 bases between. This CDR3 has 16 residues. The CDR3 sequence is CASSLRAAGFGEGYTF. CDR3 nucleotide sequence: TGTGCCAGCAGCTTAAGGGCCGCGGGGTTTGGGGAAGGCTACACCTTC.

This chain uses TRBV6-1 with TRBJ1-1; no definite D call. Deletions cut 7 bases from V and 0 bases from J, with 3 bases between. The V gene's germline CDR1 is MNHNS and CDR2 SASEGT. There are 11 residues in the CDR3. For the CDR3, the DNA is TGTGCCAGCACAGTGAACACTGAAGCTTTCTTT. Its translation: CASTVNTEAFF.

The chain couples TRBV4-3 to TRBJ2-3; 7 nucleotides align to TRBD1. Trimming at V came to 1 base and at J to 2 bases, leaving 3 bases not matched to a gene. This CDR3 comprises 15 residues. The germline V gene has CDR1 LGHNA and CDR2 YSLEER. CDR3 bases: TGCGCCAGCAGCCAAGTAGGACAGGTCACAGATACGCAGTATTTT. This sequence encodes CASSQVGQVTDTQYF.

CDR3 nucleotides: TGCGCCAGCAGCCAACAACAGGGTCAGAACGAGCAGTACTTC. Translated: CASSQQQGQNEQYF. The gene calls are TRBV4-3 and TRBJ2-7; possible D gene TRBD1, 6 bases. The germline V and J ends were trimmed by 2 bases and 5 bases, with 13 bases remaining between them. Germline CDR1 is LGHNA and CDR2 is YSLEER. This CDR3 region has 14 residues.

The chain combines TRBV5-8 with TRBJ2-3, with unresolved D. The CDR3 spans 12 residues. The germline V and J ends were trimmed by 0 bases and 5 bases, with 4 bases remaining between them. CDR1 and CDR2 from the germline V gene are SGHTS and YDEGEE. The CDR3 region has the DNA TGTGCCAGCAGCTTGGACGTAGATACGCAGTATTTT. Amino acid sequence: CASSLDVDTQYF. Filled out from reference TRBV5-8 and TRBJ2-3, the complete variable domain reads EAGVTQSPTHLIKTRGQQATLRCSPISGHTSVYWYQQALGLGLQFLLWYDEGEERNRGNFPPRFSGRQFPNYSSELNVNALELEDSALYLCASSLDVDTQYFGPGTRLTVL.

This clone has only one observation. The chain joins TRBV5-1 to TRBJ1-2; D gene uncertain. Trimming left V 0 bases short and J 4 bases short, with 13 bases between. This CDR3 has 15 amino acids. Germline loops: CDR1 SGHRS, CDR2 YFSETQ. DNA of the CDR3: TGCGCCAGCAGCTTGGAGTTCGCAGAGAGCTATGGCTACACCTTC. Its translation is CASSLEFAESYGYTF.

V is TRBV28 and J is TRBJ1-1; tentatively, D is TRBD1 (5 bases). Per germline, CDR1 MDHEN and CDR2 SYDVKM. The CDR3 covers 15 residues. The germline V and J ends were trimmed by 5 bases and 5 bases, with 18 bases remaining between them. CDR3 DNA sequence: TGTGCCAGCAGTCTATCAGGGCCGGGACGAACTGAAGCTTTCTTT. Its protein product is CASSLSGPGRTEAFF.

Only one count was recorded for this clone. The chain couples TRBV2 to TRBJ1-3; TRBD1 might be the D (6 bases). Trimming took 4 bases from V and 4 from J, leaving 11 bases between them. CDR1 SNHLY and CDR2 FYNNEI come from the germline V gene. CDR3 length: 14 residues. The CDR3 DNA follows: TGTGCCAGCAGTGTTGGGACATCCGGAAACACCATATATTTT. It encodes CASSVGTSGNTIYF.

The chain employs TRBV11-2 and TRBJ2-3; D may correspond to TRBD1 or TRBD2 (5 bases each). Germline V gene data show CDR1 as SGHAT and CDR2 as FQNNGV. This CDR3 region has 14 residues. V lost 4 bases and J lost 0, with 8 bases in between. The CDR3 protein is CASSWGSSTDTQYF. In DNA form, the CDR3 reads TGTGCCAGCAGCTGGGGGTCGAGCACAGATACGCAGTATTTT.